This section outlines one TCR beta chain sequence together with its context. The antigen remains unidentified. These data come from a study of T cells expressing NK-cell markers. The CDR3 runs to 15 residues. Germline V CDR1 and CDR2: SGHRS, YFSETQ. Template switching by 5'RACE with UMIs generated the TCR beta cDNA. TCRdb processed the 5' RACE reads again and assigns one entry to each CDR3 protein, with no DNA. The table for this sample gives some 390,000 distinct CDR3 sequences. General study points: No clear determination of HCMV specificity was made for expanded NKG2C+ T cell clones.

The sequencing input was blood T cells: a sorted CD56 or NKG2C T cell subset, CD4+ or CD8+ T cells, or bulk PBMC T cells (not recorded which). This receptor was identified in a woman in her forties or fifties in good health. The V and J genes are TRBV5-1 and TRBJ2-5; the TRBD1 assignment by TCRdb is unverifiable without DNA. This chain's CDR3 is CASSLSDGAGETQYF.